Described below is a single TCR beta chain sequence and its context. The sample is drawn from a study of blood T cell repertoires in COVID-19. Study at large: Samples of COVID-19 (acute and convalescent) were obtained from the United States, Italy and Spain. Sources were T cells, B-cell-depleted T cells, or PBMCs; the material itself was cDNA or gDNA.

In the source study's methods: Amplification of reference gene primers was used by the study to estimate nucleated cell counts. Profiled with immunoSEQ multiplex PCR; TCRdb holds only in-frame clones, not every one. The V and J calls and clone size were taken over from that table, and D and trimming were inferred from the DNA. The table records about 280,000 clones, 80% to 90% of them present only once. J gave up 2 bases and V 5 bases, and 8 bases lay outside the gene matches. Germline CDR1 and CDR2: SGHNT and YYREEE (reference sequence). The CDR3 is 15 amino acids. This TCR came from a woman aged 70 to 79 with acute or convalescent COVID-19. Sequenced material: peripheral blood. The V call is TRBV5-4, the J call TRBJ2-3, with 7 bases that match TRBD2. This CDR3 is CASSYSAGDTDTQYF. The CDR3 DNA reads as TGTGCCAGCAGTTACTCCGCGGGGGACACAGATACGCAGTATTTT.